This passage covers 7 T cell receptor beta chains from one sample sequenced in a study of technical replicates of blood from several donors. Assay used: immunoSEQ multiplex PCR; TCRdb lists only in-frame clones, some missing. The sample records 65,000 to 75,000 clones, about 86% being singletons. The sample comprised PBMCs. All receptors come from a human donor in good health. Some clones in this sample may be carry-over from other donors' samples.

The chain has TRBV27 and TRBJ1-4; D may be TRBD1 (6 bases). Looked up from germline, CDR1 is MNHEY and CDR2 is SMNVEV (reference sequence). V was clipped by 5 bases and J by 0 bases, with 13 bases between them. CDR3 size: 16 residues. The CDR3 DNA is TGTGCCAGCAGTCTCGGGGGGGCCACAACTAATGAAAAACTGTTTTTT. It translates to CASSLGGATTNEKLFF.

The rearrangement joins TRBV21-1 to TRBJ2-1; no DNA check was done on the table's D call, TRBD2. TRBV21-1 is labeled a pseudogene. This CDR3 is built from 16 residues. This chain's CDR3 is CASSKGCLADHNEQFF. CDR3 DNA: TGTGCCAGCAGCAAAGGGTGTCTAGCGGACCACAATGAGCAGTTCTTC.

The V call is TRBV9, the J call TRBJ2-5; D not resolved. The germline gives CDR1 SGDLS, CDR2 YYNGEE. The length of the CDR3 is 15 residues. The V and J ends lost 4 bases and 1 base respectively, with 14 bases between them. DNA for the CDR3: TGTGCCAGCAGCTTGAACTCTCCAGGCCAAGAGACCCAGTACTTC. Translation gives CASSLNSPGQETQYF.

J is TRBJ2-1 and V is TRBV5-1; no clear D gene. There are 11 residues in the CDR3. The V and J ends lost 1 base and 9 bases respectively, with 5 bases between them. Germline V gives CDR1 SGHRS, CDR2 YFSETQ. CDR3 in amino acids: CASSLTVEQFF. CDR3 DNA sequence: TGCGCCAGCAGCTTGACAGTTGAGCAGTTCTTC.

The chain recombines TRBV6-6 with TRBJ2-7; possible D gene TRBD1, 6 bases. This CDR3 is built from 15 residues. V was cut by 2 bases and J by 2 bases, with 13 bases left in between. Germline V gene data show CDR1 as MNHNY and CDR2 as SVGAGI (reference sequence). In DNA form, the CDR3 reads TGTGCCAGCAGTTACGCCACCACAGGGCCCTACGAGCAGTACTTC. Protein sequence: CASSYATTGPYEQYF.

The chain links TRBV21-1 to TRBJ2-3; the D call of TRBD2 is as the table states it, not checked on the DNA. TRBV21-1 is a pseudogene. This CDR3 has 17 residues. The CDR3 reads CASSKGTASGGFFTQYF. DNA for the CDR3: TGTGCCAGCAGCAAAGGTACGGCTAGCGGGGGGTTCTTTACGCAGTATTTT.

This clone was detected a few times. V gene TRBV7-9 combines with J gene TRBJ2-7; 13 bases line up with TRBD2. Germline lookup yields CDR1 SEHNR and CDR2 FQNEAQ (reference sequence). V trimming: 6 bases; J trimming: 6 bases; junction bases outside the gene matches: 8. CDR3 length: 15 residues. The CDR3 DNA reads TGTGCCAGCAGTGACCCTCGGACTAGCGGGGGCGAGCAGTACTTC. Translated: CASSDPRTSGGEQYF.